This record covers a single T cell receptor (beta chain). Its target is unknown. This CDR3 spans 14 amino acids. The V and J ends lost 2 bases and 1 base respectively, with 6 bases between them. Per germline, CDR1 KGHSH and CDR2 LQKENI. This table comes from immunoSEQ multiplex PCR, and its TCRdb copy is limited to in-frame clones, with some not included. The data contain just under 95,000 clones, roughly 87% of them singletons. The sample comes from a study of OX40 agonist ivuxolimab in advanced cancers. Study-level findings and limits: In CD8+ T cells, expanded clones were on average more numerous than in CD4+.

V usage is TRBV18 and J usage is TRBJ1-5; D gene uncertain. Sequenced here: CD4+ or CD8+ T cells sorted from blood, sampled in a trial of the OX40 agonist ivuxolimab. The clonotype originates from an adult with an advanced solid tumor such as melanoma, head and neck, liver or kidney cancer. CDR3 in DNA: TGTGCCAGCTCACCAACGGACAGCAATCAGCCCCAGCATTTT. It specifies CASSPTDSNQPQHF. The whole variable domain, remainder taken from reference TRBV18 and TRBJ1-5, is NAGVMQNPRHLVRRRGQEARLRCSPMKGHSHVYWYRQLPEEGLKFMVYLQKENIIDESGMPKERFSAEFPKEGPSILRIQQVVRGDSAAYFCASSPTDSNQPQHFGDGTRLSIL.